The clone carrying this TCR beta chain showed up just a few times. The antigen is unknown. V was cut by 3 bases and J by 6 bases, with 17 bases left in between. This CDR3 comprises 15 residues. Germline V CDR1 and CDR2: ENHRY, SYGVKD. This record belongs to a study of T cell repertoires in cytomegalovirus infection. Each CDR3 protein gets one entry after TCRdb re-called the reads with MiXCR. The sample consists of about 920,000 distinct CDR3 sequences, around 30% of them appearing once. The clonotype comes from a human donor in good health (CMV status not recorded). Some clones in this sample may be carry-over from other donors' samples. The sequencing used cultured CD8+ T cells from PBMCs, collected from culture after CMV antigen stimulation. The genes are TRBV10-3 and TRBJ1-2; D may be TRBD1 (5 bases). The CDR3 DNA reads TGTGCCATCAGTGATGCCGGAGCCCGAGGGGATGGCTACACCTTC. Translated: CAISDAGARGDGYTF.